A single TCR beta chain is shown here with its context. As yet, its antigen is unknown. V dropped 5 bases and J dropped 0; count of bases not matched to a gene: 4. The CDR3 extends over 14 amino acids. Looked up from germline, CDR1 is SQVTM and CDR2 is ANQGSEA. The entry originates in a study of T cells in Graves' hyperthyroidism and ophthalmopathy. Study-wide results and caveats: Stable hyperthyroidism was separated from ophthalmopathy by a model based on 13 V-J features. Most thyroid clonotypes expanded above 0.001 were also detected in blood.

Amplification of TCR beta CDR3 regions used RNA as the template. The TCR CDR3 first-round RT-PCR relied on the HTBI primer set. TCRdb re-derived calls from the multiplex PCR reads in MiXCR, one entry per CDR3 protein. Of approximately 640,000 distinct CDR3 sequences in the sample, 17% were seen once. The rearrangement joins TRBV29-1 to TRBJ1-1, with 9 bases identical to TRBD1. The sequence derives from a man in his forties or fifties with Graves' hyperthyroidism. Sample: blood. The CDR3 region is CSVTHRGLNTEAFF. CDR3 DNA: TGCAGCGTTACTCACAGGGGGCTGAACACTGAAGCTTTCTTT.